The next 9 T cell receptor beta chains were all read from a single sample in a study of early T cells in non-severe SARS-CoV-2 infection. TCRdb re-called the 5' RACE reads through MiXCR, storing one row per CDR3 protein. The sample has roughly 16,000 distinct CDR3 sequences, approximately 5.4% seen once. The material was whole blood, obtained at baseline. All receptors derive from an adult who was a healthcare worker with PCR-confirmed SARS-CoV-2 infection or an uninfected control (not recorded which).

This clonotype was counted between two and nine times. This chain joins TRBV29-1 and TRBJ2-5, with TRBD2 identical over 11 bases. Losses at the gene ends were 6 bases for V and 5 bases for J; bases not matched to a gene: 8. Germline CDR1 SQVTM, CDR2 ANQGSEA. The CDR3 loop spans 14 amino acids. The CDR3 sequence is CSVATSGAPETQYF. The CDR3 nucleotides read TGCAGCGTCGCGACTAGCGGGGCTCCGGAGACCCAGTACTTC.

This clonotype was detected a few times. This chain connects TRBV6-2 or TRBV6-3 to TRBJ1-1, with D hard to call. Trimming cost V 6 bases and J 1 base, with 9 bases left between them. The length of the CDR3 is 13 residues. From germline, CDR1 is MNHEY and CDR2 SVGEGT. The CDR3 here is CASSQSENTEAFF. CDR3 DNA sequence: TGTGCCAGCAGCCAGTCTGAGAACACTGAAGCTTTCTTT.

This clonotype has a count of ten or more. The chain combines TRBV18 with TRBJ1-5; D is unresolved. Trimming removed 4 bases from V and 3 bases from J, with 10 bases in between. Germline V CDR1 and CDR2: KGHSH, LQKENI. This CDR3 contains 14 residues. The CDR3 reads CASSLQEINQPQHF. Here the CDR3 DNA reads TGTGCCAGCTCACTTCAGGAGATCAATCAGCCCCAGCATTTT.

Remarks on this clonotype: This could be a read error, since a much larger clone is one nucleotide away. The genes are TRBV4-2 and TRBJ1-2, with D hard to call. V lost 0 bases and J 6 bases, leaving 14 bases between the germline ends. Germline CDR1 and CDR2: LGHNA and YNFKEQ. This CDR3 is built from 15 residues. CDR3 sequence: CASSQERSQADGYTF. In DNA form, the CDR3 reads TGTGCCAGCAGCCAAGAGCGCTCCCAAGCGGATGGCTACACCTTC.

This clonotype occurred many times. The chain recombines TRBV7-2 with TRBJ1-3, with 8 nucleotides matching TRBD1. CDR3 size: 14 residues. Germline V gene data show CDR1 as SGHTA and CDR2 as FQGNSA. Losses at the gene ends were 5 bases for V and 4 bases for J; bases not matched to a gene: 4. The CDR3 reads CASSTGGRGNTIYF. The CDR3 DNA follows: TGTGCCAGCAGCACAGGGGGGAGAGGAAACACCATATATTTT.

This clonotype was seen repeatedly, ten times or more. The V and J genes are TRBV7-9 and TRBJ2-1; no reliable D call. CDR3 length equals 15 residues. The V and J ends lost 2 bases and 7 bases respectively, with 15 bases between them. From germline, CDR1 is SEHNR and CDR2 FQNEAQ (reference sequence). DNA of the CDR3: TGTGCCAGCAGCTTAAGTTCTGGGGTCGGGAATGAGCAGTTCTTC. It yields the protein CASSLSSGVGNEQFF.

This clonotype appeared many times. The V call is TRBV14, the J call TRBJ2-2; D is uncertain. This CDR3 is 15 amino acids long. The V end lost 1 base, the J end lost 4 bases, and 10 bases lay between the germline ends. Germline V CDR1 and CDR2: SGHDN, FVKESK. The DNA of the CDR3 is TGTGCCAGCAGCCAAGTGAACACCCCCACCGGGGAGCTGTTTTTT. Translated: CASSQVNTPTGELFF.

This clonotype was observed at least ten times. This sequence joins TRBV30 and TRBJ2-3; no reliable D call. V lost 5 bases and J 7 bases, leaving 13 bases between the germline ends. The length of the CDR3 is 12 residues. Germline-derived CDR1 and CDR2 are GTSNPN and SVGIG (reference sequence). CDR3 amino acids: CAWAGLENTQYF. The CDR3 region has the DNA TGTGCCTGGGCCGGTCTAGAGAATACGCAGTATTTT. Full variable domain (missing parts from reference TRBV30 and TRBJ2-3): SQTIHQWPATLVQPVGSPLSLECTVEGTSNPNLYWYRQAAGRGLQLLFYSVGIGQISSEVPQNLSASRPQDRQFILSSKKLLLSDSGFYLCAWAGLENTQYFGPGTRLTVL.

This clonotype was seen repeatedly, ten times or more. This chain links TRBV30 with TRBJ2-5, with D maybe TRBD1 (5 bases). The CDR3 consists of 13 residues. V shed 3 bases and J shed 4 bases, with 12 bases lying between them. Germline values: CDR1 GTSNPN, CDR2 SVGIG (reference sequence). In DNA form, the CDR3 reads TGTGCCTGGAGGGCGCAGGGTCCAGAGACCCAGTACTTC. This codes for CAWRAQGPETQYF.